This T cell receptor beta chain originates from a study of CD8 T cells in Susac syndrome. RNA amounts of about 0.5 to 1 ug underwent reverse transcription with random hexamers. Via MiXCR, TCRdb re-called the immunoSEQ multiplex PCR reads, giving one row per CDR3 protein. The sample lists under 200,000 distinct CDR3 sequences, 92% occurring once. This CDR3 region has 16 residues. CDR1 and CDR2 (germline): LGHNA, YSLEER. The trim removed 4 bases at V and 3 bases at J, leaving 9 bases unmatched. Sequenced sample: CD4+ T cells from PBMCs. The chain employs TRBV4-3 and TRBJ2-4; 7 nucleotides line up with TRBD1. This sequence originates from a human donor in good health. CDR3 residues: CASSPSWGQNKNIQYF. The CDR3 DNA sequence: TGCGCCAGCAGCCCCTCATGGGGACAGAACAAAAACATTCAGTACTTC.